This T cell receptor (beta chain) was identified in a study of T-cell memory formation after mild COVID-19. One entry per CDR3 protein, called by TCRdb with MiXCR from the 5' RACE reads. The data hold under 250,000 distinct CDR3 sequences, with 8% to 9.5% observed a single time. A few counts support this clonotype. Its antigen is currently unknown. Because the CDR3 is missing its conserved closing phenylalanine or tryptophan, this is likely a read error. Study observations and caveats: The authors did not confirm SARS-CoV-2 specificity of second-wave clones peaking day 37.

This clonotype was obtained from a man aged 18 to 35 who had mild COVID-19 (a few samples of this study predate the infection). Cell type and time point are not known. The sequencing sample was made of PBMCs or a T cell subset sorted from them (not recorded which).

The CDR3, as DNA: TGTGCCAGCAGCCAATTTATCAGCTCCTACAATGAGCAGTTCTTA. Translation: CASSQFISSYNEQFL. This sequence joins TRBV4-2 and TRBJ2-1; D is unclear. The germline gives CDR1 LGHNA, CDR2 YNFKEQ. V was trimmed by 2 bases and J by 0 bases, leaving 8 bases between them. This CDR3 region has 15 residues.